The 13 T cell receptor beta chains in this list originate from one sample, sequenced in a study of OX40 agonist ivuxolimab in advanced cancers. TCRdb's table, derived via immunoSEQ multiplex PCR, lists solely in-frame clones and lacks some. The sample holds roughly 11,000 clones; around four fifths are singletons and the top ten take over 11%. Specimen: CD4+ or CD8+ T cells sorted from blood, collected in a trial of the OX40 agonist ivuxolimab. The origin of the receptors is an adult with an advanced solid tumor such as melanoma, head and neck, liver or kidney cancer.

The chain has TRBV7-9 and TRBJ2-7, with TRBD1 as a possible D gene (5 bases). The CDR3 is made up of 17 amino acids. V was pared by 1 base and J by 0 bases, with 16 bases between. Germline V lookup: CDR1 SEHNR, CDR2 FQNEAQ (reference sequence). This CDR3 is CASSLGVGQGASYEQYF. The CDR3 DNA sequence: TGTGCCAGCAGCTTAGGAGTTGGTCAGGGTGCCTCCTACGAGCAGTACTTC.

This chain's CDR3 is CASSHGGTSGGWNEQFF. The CDR3 DNA follows: TGCGCCAGCAGCCACGGAGGGACTAGCGGGGGTTGGAATGAGCAGTTCTTC. The J gene is TRBJ2-1, the V gene TRBV4-1, with TRBD2 matching over 14 bases. The CDR3 totals 17 residues. Germline V gives CDR1 MGHRA, CDR2 YSYEKL. Trimming cost V 3 bases and J 7 bases; bases outside gene matches: 8.

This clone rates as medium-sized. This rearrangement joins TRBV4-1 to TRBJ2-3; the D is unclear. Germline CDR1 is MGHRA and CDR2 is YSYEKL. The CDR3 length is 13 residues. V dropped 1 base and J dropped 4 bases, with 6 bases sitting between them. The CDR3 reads CASSQAGSDTQYF. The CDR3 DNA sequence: TGCGCCAGCAGCCAAGCGGGCTCAGATACGCAGTATTTT.

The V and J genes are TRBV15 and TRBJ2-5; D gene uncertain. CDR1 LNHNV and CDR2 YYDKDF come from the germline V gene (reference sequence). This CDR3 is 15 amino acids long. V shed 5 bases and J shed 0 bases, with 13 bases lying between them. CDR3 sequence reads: CATSRPEEDQETQYF. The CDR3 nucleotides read TGTGCCACCAGCCGACCAGAGGAAGACCAAGAGACCCAGTACTTC.

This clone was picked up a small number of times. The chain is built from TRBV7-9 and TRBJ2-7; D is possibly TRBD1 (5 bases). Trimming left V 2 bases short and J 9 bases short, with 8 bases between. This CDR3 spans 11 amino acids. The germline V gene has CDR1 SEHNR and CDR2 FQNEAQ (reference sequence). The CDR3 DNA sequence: TGTGCCAGCAGCTTAACAGGCGGGCAGTACTTC. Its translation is CASSLTGGQYF.

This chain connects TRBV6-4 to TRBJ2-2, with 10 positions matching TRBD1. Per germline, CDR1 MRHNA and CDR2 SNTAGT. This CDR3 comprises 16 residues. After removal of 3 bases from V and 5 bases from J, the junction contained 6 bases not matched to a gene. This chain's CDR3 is CASSERGTGETGELFF. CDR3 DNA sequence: TGTGCCAGCAGTGAGCGCGGGACAGGGGAAACCGGGGAGCTGTTTTTT.

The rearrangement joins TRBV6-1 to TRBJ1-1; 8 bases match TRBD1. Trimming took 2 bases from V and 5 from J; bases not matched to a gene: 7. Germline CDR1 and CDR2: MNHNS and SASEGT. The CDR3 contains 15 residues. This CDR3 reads CASSELSDRGTEAFF. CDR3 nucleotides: TGTGCCAGCAGTGAACTATCCGACAGGGGTACTGAAGCTTTCTTT.

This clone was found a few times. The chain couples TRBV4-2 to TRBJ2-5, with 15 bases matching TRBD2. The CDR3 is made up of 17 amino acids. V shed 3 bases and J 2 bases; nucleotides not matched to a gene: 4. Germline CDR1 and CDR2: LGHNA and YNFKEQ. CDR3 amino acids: CASSHYGTSGGQETQYF. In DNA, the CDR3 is TGTGCCAGCAGCCATTATGGGACTAGCGGGGGGCAAGAGACCCAGTACTTC.

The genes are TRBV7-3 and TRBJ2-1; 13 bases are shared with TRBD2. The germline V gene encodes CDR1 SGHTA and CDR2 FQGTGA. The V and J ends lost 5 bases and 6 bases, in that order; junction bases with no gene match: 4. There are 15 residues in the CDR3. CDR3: CASSIGLAGVNEQFF. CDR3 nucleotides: TGTGCCAGCAGCATAGGACTAGCGGGAGTCAATGAGCAGTTCTTC. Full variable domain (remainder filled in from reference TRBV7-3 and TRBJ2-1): GAGVSQTPSNKVTEKGKYVELRCDPISGHTALYWYRQSLGQGPEFLIYFQGTGAADDSGLPNDRFFAVRPEGSVSTLKIQRTERGDSAVYLCASSIGLAGVNEQFFGPGTRLTVL.

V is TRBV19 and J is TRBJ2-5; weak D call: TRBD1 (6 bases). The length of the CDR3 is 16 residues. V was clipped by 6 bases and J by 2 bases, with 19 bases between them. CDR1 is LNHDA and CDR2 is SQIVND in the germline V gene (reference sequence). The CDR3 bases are TGTGCCAGTAGGAAAAGGGGGAAACACTTTCAAGAGACCCAGTACTTC. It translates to CASRKRGKHFQETQYF.

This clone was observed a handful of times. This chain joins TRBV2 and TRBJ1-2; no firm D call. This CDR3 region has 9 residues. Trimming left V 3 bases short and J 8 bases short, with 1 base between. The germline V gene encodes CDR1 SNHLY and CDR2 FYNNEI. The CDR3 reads CASSEGYTF. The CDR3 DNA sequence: TGTGCCAGCAGTGAGGGCTACACCTTC.

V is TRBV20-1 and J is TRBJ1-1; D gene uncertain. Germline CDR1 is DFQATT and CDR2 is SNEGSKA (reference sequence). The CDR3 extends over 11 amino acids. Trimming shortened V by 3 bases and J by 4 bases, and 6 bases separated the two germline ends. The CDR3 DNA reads TGCAGTGCTAGGAAAAGCACTGAAGCTTTCTTT. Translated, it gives CSARKSTEAFF.

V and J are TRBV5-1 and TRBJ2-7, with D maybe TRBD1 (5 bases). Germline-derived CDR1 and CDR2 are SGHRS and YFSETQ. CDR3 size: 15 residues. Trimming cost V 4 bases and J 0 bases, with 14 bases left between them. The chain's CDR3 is CASSLTRESSYEQYF. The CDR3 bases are TGCGCCAGCAGCCTGACCAGGGAATCCTCCTACGAGCAGTACTTC.